This paragraph covers one T cell receptor (beta chain) sequence. This entry comes from a study of T cell changes during pregnancy in multiple sclerosis. Germline V CDR1 and CDR2: MDHEN, SYDVKM. The CDR3 spans 19 residues. V lost 2 bases and J lost 1; bases outside the gene matches: 12. The table came from immunoSEQ multiplex PCR; TCRdb's copy has only in-frame clones and leaves some out. Of about 41,000 clones listed, 89% are singletons. The material sequenced was CD4+ T cells from peripheral blood mononuclear cells, taken in the first trimester of pregnancy. The genes are TRBV28 and TRBJ1-5, with 9 bases lining up with TRBD1. The TCR originated in a female donor with multiple sclerosis, enrolled in a pregnancy study. CDR3 sequence: CASSLTGTGMVRSNQPQHF. In DNA, the CDR3 is TGTGCCAGCAGTTTAACCGGGACAGGGATGGTCAGGAGCAATCAGCCCCAGCATTTT.